The 32 T cell receptor beta chains reported below all come from one sample, sequenced in a study of T cell responses to AZD1222 COVID-19 vaccine. Here immunoSEQ multiplex PCR was the method, and the copy in TCRdb shows in-frame clones only, minus some. Of some 200,000 clones listed, over 90% were seen once; the top ten hold around 4%. The specimen was peripheral blood, collected on day 0 of AZD1222 vaccination. These receptors were obtained from an adult in good health.

This clone was seen only once. V usage is TRBV15 and J usage is TRBJ1-3; D is uncertain. The CDR3 is 15 amino acids. Trimming left V 0 bases short and J 4 bases short, with 10 bases between. Germline V gene lookup returns CDR1 LNHNV and CDR2 YYDKDF (reference sequence). The chain's CDR3 is CATSRDLRVGNTIYF. DNA of the CDR3: TGTGCCACCAGCAGAGATTTGAGGGTCGGAAACACCATATATTTT.

The chain is built from TRBV29-1 and TRBJ2-5; D is undetermined. The CDR3 consists of 14 residues. Germline assignment: CDR1 SQVTM and CDR2 ANQGSEA. Trimming took 3 bases from V and 5 from J, leaving 16 bases between them. In DNA, the CDR3 is TGCAGCGTTGAGATTAGCCGGGCGCGGGAGACCCAGTACTTC. This translates into CSVEISRARETQYF.

This clone was counted a single time. For the CDR3, the DNA is TGTGCCAGCAGTTTATCAAAGGCGACGCACTATGGCTACACCTTC. Protein sequence: CASSLSKATHYGYTF. The chain is built from TRBV27 and TRBJ1-2; no firm D call. V lost 0 bases, J lost 3 bases, and 11 bases lay in between. Germline values: CDR1 MNHEY, CDR2 SMNVEV (reference sequence). This CDR3 comprises 15 residues.

The rearrangement links TRBV28 to TRBJ1-4, with a possible D match to TRBD1 (5 bases). The CDR3 is 14 amino acids. Germline CDR1 reads MDHEN; CDR2 reads SYDVKM. Between the trimmed V and J ends, which lost 4 bases and 4 bases, there was a span of 10 bases. The CDR3 loop is CASSSGTLNEKLFF. The CDR3 DNA follows: TGTGCCAGCAGTTCCGGGACGCTTAATGAAAAACTGTTTTTT.

The chain carries TRBV7-8 and TRBJ1-5; 7 bases map to TRBD1. Unmatched junction bases numbered 8, after V lost 2 bases and J lost 7 bases. Germline assignment: CDR1 SGHVS and CDR2 FQNEAQ. This CDR3 comprises 15 residues. In DNA form, the CDR3 reads TGTGCCAGCAGCTTAAGAGGGGGCGTAGGCCAGCCCCAGCATTTT. As protein: CASSLRGGVGQPQHF.

This chain uses TRBV3-1 (or the pseudogene TRBV3-2) with TRBJ2-2; the match to TRBD1 covers 9 bases. This CDR3 is built from 15 residues. Germline V gene data show CDR1 as LGHDT and CDR2 as YNNKEL (reference sequence). Trimming at V came to 5 bases and at J to 9 bases, leaving 10 bases not matched to a gene. CDR3 protein: CASSYPGQGYWELFF. CDR3 DNA sequence: TGTGCCAGCAGCTATCCGGGACAGGGATATTGGGAGCTGTTTTTT.

This chain links TRBV14 with TRBJ2-5; TRBD2 matches 14 bases. The junction had 4 bases not matched to a gene; V was cut back by 4 bases and J by 0 bases. The CDR3 extends over 17 amino acids. Germline lookup yields CDR1 SGHDN and CDR2 FVKESK. The CDR3 is CASSPPGLAGDQETQYF. The CDR3 nucleotides are TGTGCCAGCAGCCCGCCGGGACTAGCGGGGGACCAAGAGACCCAGTACTTC.

The J gene is TRBJ1-1, the V gene TRBV5-1; 8 nucleotides agree with TRBD1. The trim removed 3 bases at V and 5 bases at J, leaving 12 bases unmatched. This CDR3 has 16 amino acids. Germline CDR1 is SGHRS and CDR2 is YFSETQ. Here the CDR3 reads CASSSISGQGKTEAFF. The CDR3 DNA follows: TGCGCCAGCAGCTCAATCTCCGGACAGGGAAAAACTGAAGCTTTCTTT.

The CDR3 spells CASSPTVAGPGETQYF. The CDR3 nucleotides read TGTGCCAGCAGCCCCACGGTGGCGGGGCCGGGAGAGACCCAGTACTTC. The rearrangement joins TRBV4-2 to TRBJ2-5, with a tentative D call TRBD2 (6 bases). The germline gives CDR1 LGHNA, CDR2 YNFKEQ. V lost 4 bases and J 4 bases, leaving 19 bases between the germline ends. The length of the CDR3 is 16 residues.

Here the CDR3 DNA reads TGTGCCAGCAGCTTGCCGACCGGGGGGCTGAGGGAGGGCTACACCTTC. Amino acids: CASSLPTGGLREGYTF. This chain links TRBV5-5 with TRBJ1-2; a weak D match, TRBD1 (6 bases). CDR1 and CDR2 (germline): SGHKS, YYEKEE (reference sequence). This CDR3 has 16 residues. Trimming left V 1 base short and J 8 bases short, with 21 bases between.

The chain employs TRBV7-9 and TRBJ1-1; D not certain. From germline, CDR1 is SEHNR and CDR2 FQNEAQ (reference sequence). This CDR3 is 12 amino acids long. The V gene lost 5 bases and the J gene lost 7 bases, with 11 bases spanning the gap. The CDR3 protein is CASSPLGIEAFF. Here the CDR3 DNA reads TGTGCCAGCAGCCCCCTTGGGATTGAAGCTTTCTTT. Full variable domain (outside the CDR3, taken from reference TRBV7-9 and TRBJ1-1): DTGVSQNPRHKITKRGQNVTFRCDPISEHNRLYWYRQTLGQGPEFLTYFQNEAQLEKSRLLSDRFSAERPKGSFSTLEIQRTEQGDSAMYLCASSPLGIEAFFGQGTRLTVV.

The chain joins TRBV19 to TRBJ2-1; 11 nucleotides line up with TRBD2. The CDR3 loop spans 13 amino acids. The trim removed 9 bases at V and 7 bases at J, leaving 5 bases unmatched. Germline-derived CDR1 and CDR2 are LNHDA and SQIVND (reference sequence). This CDR3 is CASRTSGHNEQFF. The CDR3 DNA sequence: TGTGCCAGCCGGACTAGCGGGCATAATGAGCAGTTCTTC.

V usage is TRBV30 and J usage is TRBJ2-5; a possible D gene is TRBD1 (6 bases). The CDR3 spans 12 residues. V shed 2 bases and J shed 3 bases, with 7 bases lying between them. The V gene's germline CDR1 is GTSNPN and CDR2 SVGIG (reference sequence). The CDR3 is CAWSTGKETQYF. CDR3 DNA: TGTGCCTGGAGTACAGGGAAAGAGACCCAGTACTTC. The entire variable domain, with the rest obtained from reference TRBV30 and TRBJ2-5, is as follows: SQTIHQWPATLVQPVGSPLSLECTVEGTSNPNLYWYRQAAGRGLQLLFYSVGIGQISSEVPQNLSASRPQDRQFILSSKKLLLSDSGFYLCAWSTGKETQYFGPGTRLLVL.

The genes are TRBV6-5 and TRBJ2-1; TRBD2 is a possible D gene (6 bases). The germline V gene encodes CDR1 MNHEY and CDR2 SVGAGI. V lost 8 bases and J 9 bases, leaving 20 bases between the germline ends. The CDR3 is 14 amino acids. CDR3 in DNA: TGTGCCAGCCAAGGAGGGAGAGAGTGGGGTGAGCAGTTCTTC. This translates into CASQGGREWGEQFF.

The chain carries TRBV2 and TRBJ2-1, with a tentative D call TRBD1 (6 bases). Germline-derived CDR1 and CDR2 are SNHLY and FYNNEI. Trimming left V 1 base short and J 3 bases short, with 7 bases between. The CDR3 consists of 14 residues. The CDR3 loop reads CASSEGGLYNEQFF. Written as DNA, the CDR3 is TGTGCCAGCAGTGAAGGGGGGCTCTACAATGAGCAGTTCTTC.

Of note for this clone: The identical CDR3 is also encoded by other nucleotide sequences in the sample. The chain couples TRBV14 to TRBJ2-6; D is ambiguous. The CDR3 is made up of 14 amino acids. V dropped 2 bases and J dropped 0 bases, with 2 bases sitting between them. Germline V CDR1 and CDR2: SGHDN, FVKESK. The CDR3 loop reads CASSQSSGANVLTF. CDR3 DNA: TGTGCCAGCAGCCAATCCTCTGGGGCCAACGTCCTGACTTTC.

The chain joins TRBV7-9 to TRBJ1-6; 7 bases are shared with TRBD1. Trimming took 6 bases from V and 7 from J; bases not matched to a gene: 6. Per the germline V gene, CDR1 is SEHNR and CDR2 is FQNEAQ (reference sequence). The CDR3 is 14 amino acids. CDR3 DNA: TGTGCCAGCAGGCGACAGGGTACGAATTCACCCCTCCACTTT. Its translation: CASRRQGTNSPLHF.

The J gene is TRBJ1-1, the V gene TRBV6-5; D call uncertain. Between the trimmed V and J ends, which lost 3 bases and 3 bases, there was a span of 8 bases. From germline, CDR1 is MNHEY and CDR2 SVGAGI. This CDR3 contains 13 residues. Here the CDR3 DNA reads TGTGCCAGCAGTTATCTGCAGGACACTGAAGCTTTCTTT. It is translated as CASSYLQDTEAFF.

The chain links TRBV19 to TRBJ1-5; 9 bases fit TRBD1. CDR1 LNHDA and CDR2 SQIVND come from the germline V gene (reference sequence). The CDR3 totals 15 residues. V gave up 1 base and J gave up 4 bases; unmatched junction bases: 2. In nucleotides, the CDR3 is TGTGCCAGTAGTATAGTTGACAGGGGGAATCAGCCCCAGCATTTT. It translates to CASSIVDRGNQPQHF.

The chain employs TRBV4-1 and TRBJ1-5; D is undetermined. CDR1 MGHRA and CDR2 YSYEKL come from the germline V gene. V was cut by 1 base and J by 0 bases, with 10 bases left in between. The CDR3 sequence is 16 residues long. In DNA form, the CDR3 reads TGCGCCAGCAGCCAAGTATATTCTTATAGCAATCAGCCCCAGCATTTT. Protein product: CASSQVYSYSNQPQHF.

The sample holds one count of this clone. The CDR3 sequence: CASSLLGRAEQYF. In nucleotides, the CDR3 is TGTGCCAGCAGCTTGCTCGGGAGAGCCGAGCAGTACTTC. The chain recombines TRBV5-6 with TRBJ2-7, with D possibly TRBD2 on 6 matching bases. Germline V gene lookup returns CDR1 SGHDT and CDR2 YYEEEE. The CDR3 is made up of 13 amino acids. The V and J ends lost 1 base and 6 bases respectively, with 11 bases between them.

The V gene is TRBV27, the J gene TRBJ1-2; TRBD1 aligns across 8 bases. The ends lost 2 bases at V and 6 bases at J; junction bases unmatched: 5. This CDR3 has 14 residues. CDR1 and CDR2 (germline): MNHEY, SMNVEV (reference sequence). The CDR3 spells CASSLRSGGDGYTF. DNA for the CDR3: TGTGCCAGCAGTTTACGATCAGGGGGCGATGGCTACACCTTC.

The chain uses TRBV5-5 and TRBJ1-2; D perhaps matches TRBD1 (6 bases). Germline-derived CDR1 and CDR2 are SGHKS and YYEKEE (reference sequence). The CDR3 contains 14 residues. The ends were cut back, 2 bases at V and 4 bases at J, with 12 bases in the middle. The CDR3 bases are TGTGCCAGCAGCTTAACAGGGCCAGTCTATGGCTACACCTTC. Residues: CASSLTGPVYGYTF. The full variable domain, in which reference TRBV5-5 and TRBJ1-2 provide the parts outside the CDR3, is DAGVTQSPTHLIKTRGQQVTLRCSPISGHKSVSWYQQVLGQGPQFIFQYYEKEERGRGNFPDRFSARQFPNYSSELNVNALLLGDSALYLCASSLTGPVYGYTFGSGTRLTVV.

This sequence joins TRBV12-3 or TRBV12-4 and TRBJ2-5; D unresolved. V was cut by 7 bases and J by 4 bases, with 13 bases left in between. The CDR3 consists of 13 residues. Here the CDR3 DNA reads TGTGCCAGCACCACGACTGTGGGAGAGACCCAGTACTTC. Its protein is CASTTTVGETQYF.

The CDR3 loop is CASSFQQGAHYEQYF. CDR3 DNA: TGTGCCAGCAGCTTTCAACAGGGGGCACACTACGAGCAGTACTTC. This chain joins TRBV11-2 and TRBJ2-7; 9 bases are shared with TRBD1. Germline V gene lookup returns CDR1 SGHAT and CDR2 FQNNGV. Trimming removed 3 bases from V and 3 bases from J; junction bases left unmatched: 6. This CDR3 comprises 15 residues.

V is TRBV13 and J is TRBJ2-1; tentative D call: TRBD2 (7 bases). V was cut by 3 bases and J by 3 bases, with 21 bases left in between. The CDR3 is 18 residues long. The germline CDR1 and CDR2 sequences are PRHDT and FYEKMQ (reference sequence). For the CDR3, the DNA is TGTGCCAGCAGCTTGGAGGGTCGGGCGGGGGCATACTACAATGAGCAGTTCTTC. This sequence encodes CASSLEGRAGAYYNEQFF.

The chain joins TRBV20-1 to TRBJ1-2; unclear D gene. Trimming cost V 3 bases and J 8 bases, with 10 bases left between them. Germline assignment: CDR1 DFQATT and CDR2 SNEGSKA (reference sequence). The CDR3 is 11 residues long. This chain's CDR3 is CSARNYWGYTF. CDR3 nucleotide sequence: TGCAGTGCTAGGAACTATTGGGGCTACACCTTC.

Only one count was recorded for this clone. The chain employs TRBV19 and TRBJ1-3; D is undetermined. This CDR3 has 12 amino acids. Trimming removed 6 bases at V and 4 bases at J, with 7 bases between. CDR1 LNHDA and CDR2 SQIVND come from the germline V gene (reference sequence). The DNA for the CDR3 is TGTGCCAGTAGCCCCGACGGAAACACCATATATTTT. Amino acid sequence: CASSPDGNTIYF.

This clone was detected a few times. V and J are TRBV6-1 and TRBJ1-5; 7 nucleotides align to TRBD1. This CDR3 region has 17 residues. The V gene end was trimmed by 2 bases and the J gene end by 4 bases; junction bases not matched to a gene: 11. CDR1 and CDR2 (germline): MNHNS, SASEGT. The CDR3 DNA is TGTGCCAGCAGTGAATTTGGGGCAGGGGGGAGGAATCAGCCCCAGCATTTT. This translates into CASSEFGAGGRNQPQHF.

This chain links TRBV5-1 with TRBJ1-1; D might be TRBD1 (6 bases). The CDR3 has 16 residues. Germline V gene data show CDR1 as SGHRS and CDR2 as YFSETQ. The ends were cut back, 4 bases at V and 7 bases at J, with 23 bases in the middle. The CDR3 is CASSAYRVERSIEAFF. The CDR3 DNA sequence: TGCGCCAGCAGCGCCTACAGGGTAGAACGTTCGATTGAAGCTTTCTTT.

V and J are TRBV14 and TRBJ1-4; 8 bases fit TRBD1. CDR3 length equals 16 residues. Trimming removed 4 bases from V and 7 bases from J; junction bases left unmatched: 11. Germline V gene data show CDR1 as SGHDN and CDR2 as FVKESK. The CDR3 is CASSRGQGAFVEKLFF. The CDR3 coding sequence is TGTGCCAGCAGCCGAGGACAGGGCGCCTTCGTTGAAAAACTGTTTTTT.

This chain uses TRBV5-1 with TRBJ2-7, with D perhaps TRBD1 (6 bases). The CDR3 runs to 12 residues. V lost 4 bases and J 3 bases, leaving 8 bases between the germline ends. Germline CDR1 is SGHRS and CDR2 is YFSETQ. CDR3 nucleotides: TGCGCCAGCAGCACCAGGGGCTACGAGCAGTACTTC. Residues: CASSTRGYEQYF.